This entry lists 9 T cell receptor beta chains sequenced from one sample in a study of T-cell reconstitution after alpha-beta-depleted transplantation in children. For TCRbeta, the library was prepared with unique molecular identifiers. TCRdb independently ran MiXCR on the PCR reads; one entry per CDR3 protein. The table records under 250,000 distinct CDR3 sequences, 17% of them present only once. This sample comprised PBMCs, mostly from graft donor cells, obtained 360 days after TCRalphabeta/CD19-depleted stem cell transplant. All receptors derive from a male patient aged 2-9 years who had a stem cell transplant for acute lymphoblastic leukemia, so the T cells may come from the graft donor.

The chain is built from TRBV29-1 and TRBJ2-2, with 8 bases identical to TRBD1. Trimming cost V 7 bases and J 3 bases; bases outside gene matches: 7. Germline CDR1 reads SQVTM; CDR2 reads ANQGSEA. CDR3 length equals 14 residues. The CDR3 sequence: CSARTGLHTGELFF. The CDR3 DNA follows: TGCAGCGCTCGGACAGGGTTGCACACCGGGGAGCTGTTTTTT.

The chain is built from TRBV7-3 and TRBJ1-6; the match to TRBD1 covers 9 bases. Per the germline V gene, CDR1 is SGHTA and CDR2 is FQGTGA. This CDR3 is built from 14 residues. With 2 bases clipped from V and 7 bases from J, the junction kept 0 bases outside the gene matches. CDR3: CASSLDRGNSPLHF. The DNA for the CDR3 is TGTGCCAGCAGCTTAGACAGGGGGAATTCACCCCTCCACTTT.

The CDR3 loop is CASSFPAGTGQNTQYF. CDR3 DNA: TGCGCCAGCAGCTTTCCCGCCGGGACAGGGCAGAATACGCAGTATTTT. The chain employs TRBV5-1 and TRBJ2-3; 9 nucleotides agree with TRBD1. Per germline, CDR1 SGHRS and CDR2 YFSETQ. This CDR3 contains 16 residues. The V and J ends lost 2 bases and 7 bases, in that order; junction bases with no gene match: 11.

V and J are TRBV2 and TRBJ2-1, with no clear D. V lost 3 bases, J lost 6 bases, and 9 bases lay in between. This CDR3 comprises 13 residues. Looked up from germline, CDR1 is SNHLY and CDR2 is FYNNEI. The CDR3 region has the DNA TGTGCCAGCAGTGAGTTCTCCCGCAATGAGCAGTTCTTC. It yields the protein CASSEFSRNEQFF. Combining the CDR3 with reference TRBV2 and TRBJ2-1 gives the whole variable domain EPEVTQTPSHQVTQMGQEVILRCVPISNHLYFYWYRQILGQKVEFLVSFYNNEISEKSEIFDDQFSVERPDGSNFTLKIRSTKLEDSAMYFCASSEFSRNEQFFGPGTRLTVL.

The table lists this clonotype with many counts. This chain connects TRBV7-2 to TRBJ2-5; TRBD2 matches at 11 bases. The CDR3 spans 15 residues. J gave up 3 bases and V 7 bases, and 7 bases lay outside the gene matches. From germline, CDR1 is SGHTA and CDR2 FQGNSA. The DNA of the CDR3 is TGTGCCAGCAATCTAGCGGGGGGCCGCGAAGAGACCCAGTACTTC. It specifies CASNLAGGREETQYF.

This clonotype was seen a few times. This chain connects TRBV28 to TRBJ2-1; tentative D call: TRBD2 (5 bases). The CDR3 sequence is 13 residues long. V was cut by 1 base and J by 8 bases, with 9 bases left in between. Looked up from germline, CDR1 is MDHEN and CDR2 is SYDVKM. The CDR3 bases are TGTGCCAGCAGTTTATATCTAGCATATGAGCAGTTCTTC. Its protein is CASSLYLAYEQFF.

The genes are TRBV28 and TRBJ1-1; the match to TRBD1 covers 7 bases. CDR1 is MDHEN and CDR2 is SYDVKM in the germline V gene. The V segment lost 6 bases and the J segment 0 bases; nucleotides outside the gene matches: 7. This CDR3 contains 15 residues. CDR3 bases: TGTGCCAGCAGCGACAGGGCCCTTGTGAACACTGAAGCTTTCTTT. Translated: CASSDRALVNTEAFF.

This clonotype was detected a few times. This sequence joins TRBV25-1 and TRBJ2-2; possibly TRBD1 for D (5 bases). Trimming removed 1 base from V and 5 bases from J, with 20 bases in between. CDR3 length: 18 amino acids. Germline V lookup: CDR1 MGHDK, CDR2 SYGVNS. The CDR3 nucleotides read TGTGCCAGCAGTGAATGGGGATTCGAGATAGGGGAAACCGGGGAGCTGTTTTTT. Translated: CASSEWGFEIGETGELFF.

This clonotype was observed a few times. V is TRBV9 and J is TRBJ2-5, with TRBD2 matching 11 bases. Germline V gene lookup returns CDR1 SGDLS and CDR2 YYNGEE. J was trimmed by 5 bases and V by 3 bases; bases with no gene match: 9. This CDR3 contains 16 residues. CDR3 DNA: TGTGCCAGCAGCGAAGCCGGGACTAGCGGTTGGGAGACCCAGTACTTC. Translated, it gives CASSEAGTSGWETQYF.